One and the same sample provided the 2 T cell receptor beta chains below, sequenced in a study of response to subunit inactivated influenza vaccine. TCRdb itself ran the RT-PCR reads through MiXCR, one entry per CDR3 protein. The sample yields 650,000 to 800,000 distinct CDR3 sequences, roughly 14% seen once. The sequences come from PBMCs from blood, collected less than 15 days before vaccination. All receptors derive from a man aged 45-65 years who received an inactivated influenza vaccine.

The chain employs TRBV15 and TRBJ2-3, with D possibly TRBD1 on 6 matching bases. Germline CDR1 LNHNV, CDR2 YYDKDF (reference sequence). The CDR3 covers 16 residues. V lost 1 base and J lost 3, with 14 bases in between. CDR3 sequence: CATSRGIQGVTDTQYF. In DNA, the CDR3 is TGTGCCACCAGCAGAGGGATACAGGGTGTGACAGATACGCAGTATTTT.

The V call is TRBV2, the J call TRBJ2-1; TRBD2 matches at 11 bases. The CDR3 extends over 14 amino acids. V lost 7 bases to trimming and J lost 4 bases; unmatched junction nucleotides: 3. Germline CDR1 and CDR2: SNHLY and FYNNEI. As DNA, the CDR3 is TGTGCCAGCATCGGGACTAGCGGATACAATGAGCAGTTCTTC. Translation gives CASIGTSGYNEQFF.